The rows below give T cell receptor beta chains drawn from one sample of a study of graft-versus-host responses after intestinal transplantation. Clones were sequenced by immunoSEQ multiplex PCR, and TCRdb holds only the in-frame ones, with some missing. The table has around 45,000 clones, less than 95% seen once. The sequencing used PBMCs, collected around 350 days after intestinal transplant. Receptors were obtained from a human patient who received an intestinal transplant, so some T cells may come from the graft donor. Each CDR3 is given with its conserved first and last residue. Each record gives: V gene, clone size, D gene, J gene, CDR3 protein, CDR3 DNA. A D gene is named only where the DNA matches it firmly. A clone size is listed for some rows: how often the clone was seen (once, few, many), or a class if it is expanded.

v_gene: TRBV5-4
abundance: -
d_gene: -
j_gene: TRBJ2-5
CDR3aa: CASSLGGVGDQETQYF
CDR3nt: TGTGCCAGCAGCTTGGGAGGCGTGGGGGACCAAGAGACCCAGTACTTC

v_gene: TRBV10-3
abundance: few
d_gene: TRBD2
j_gene: TRBJ2-1
CDR3aa: CAISRLAGGPYNEQFF
CDR3nt: TGTGCCATCAGCCGATTAGCGGGGGGGCCGTACAATGAGCAGTTCTTC

v_gene: TRBV19
abundance: -
d_gene: -
j_gene: TRBJ1-5
CDR3aa: CASSPERWGPRQHF
CDR3nt: TGTGCCAGTAGTCCGGAGCGTTGGGGTCCCCGCCAGCATTTT

v_gene: TRBV4-3
abundance: -
d_gene: -
j_gene: TRBJ1-5
CDR3aa: CASSQARGPQHF
CDR3nt: TGCGCCAGCAGCCAGGCCCGTGGGCCCCAGCATTTT

v_gene: TRBV9
abundance: -
d_gene: -
j_gene: TRBJ2-3
CDR3aa: CASSGLGSGTDTQYF
CDR3nt: TGTGCCAGCAGCGGACTCGGGTCGGGCACAGATACGCAGTATTTT

v_gene: TRBV6-5
abundance: -
d_gene: TRBD1
j_gene: TRBJ2-5
CDR3aa: CASSRQGAEEQYF
CDR3nt: TGTGCCAGCAGCAGACAGGGGGCGGAAGAGCAGTACTTC

v_gene: TRBV5-4
abundance: -
d_gene: -
j_gene: TRBJ1-1
CDR3aa: CASSLGLGFRTEAFF
CDR3nt: TGTGCCAGCAGCTTGGGACTGGGGTTTCGCACTGAAGCTTTCTTT

v_gene: TRBV20-1
abundance: -
d_gene: -
j_gene: TRBJ2-1
CDR3aa: CSANRRDEQFF
CDR3nt: TGCAGTGCTAACCGGCGGGACGAGCAGTTCTTC

v_gene: TRBV19
abundance: -
d_gene: TRBD1
j_gene: TRBJ1-2
CDR3aa: CASSTGQNYGYTF
CDR3nt: TGTGCCAGTAGTACGGGACAGAACTATGGCTACACCTTC

v_gene: TRBV16
abundance: -
d_gene: -
j_gene: TRBJ2-1
CDR3aa: CASSQSRWGRSNEQFF
CDR3nt: TGTGCCAGCAGCCAATCTAGATGGGGGAGGAGCAATGAGCAGTTCTTC

v_gene: TRBV11-2
abundance: once
d_gene: -
j_gene: TRBJ1-5
CDR3aa: CASSLVGPGQPQHF
CDR3nt: TGTGCCAGCAGCTTAGTGGGTCCTGGTCAGCCCCAGCATTTT

v_gene: TRBV7-3
abundance: -
d_gene: TRBD2
j_gene: TRBJ2-1
CDR3aa: CASSLLAGERNEQFF
CDR3nt: TGTGCCAGCAGCTTACTTGCGGGAGAAAGAAATGAGCAGTTCTTC

v_gene: TRBV7-3
abundance: -
d_gene: TRBD2
j_gene: TRBJ2-3
CDR3aa: CASSSGLAGTDTQYF
CDR3nt: TGTGCCAGCAGCTCAGGACTAGCCGGCACAGATACGCAGTATTTT

v_gene: TRBV2
abundance: -
d_gene: -
j_gene: TRBJ1-6
CDR3aa: CASRDGKYNSPLHF
CDR3nt: TGTGCCAGCAGGGACGGAAAATATAATTCACCCCTCCACTTT

v_gene: TRBV19
abundance: -
d_gene: -
j_gene: TRBJ1-1
CDR3aa: CASSTGMVNTEAFF
CDR3nt: TGTGCCAGTAGTACAGGGATGGTAAACACTGAAGCTTTCTTT

v_gene: TRBV2
abundance: -
d_gene: -
j_gene: TRBJ2-6
CDR3aa: CASTKPLGAGANVLTF
CDR3nt: TGTGCCAGCACCAAGCCGTTGGGGGCTGGGGCCAACGTCCTGACTTTC

v_gene: TRBV19
abundance: -
d_gene: TRBD2
j_gene: TRBJ2-2
CDR3aa: CASSPLGGEPNTGELFF
CDR3nt: TGTGCCAGTAGTCCTCTCGGGGGGGAACCTAACACCGGGGAGCTGTTTTTT

v_gene: TRBV15
abundance: once
d_gene: -
j_gene: TRBJ1-4
CDR3aa: CATSIEGWDDEKLFF
CDR3nt: TGTGCCACCAGCATCGAGGGGTGGGACGACGAAAAACTGTTTTTT

v_gene: TRBV30
abundance: -
d_gene: -
j_gene: TRBJ2-5
CDR3aa: CAWSLWGETQYF
CDR3nt: TGTGCCTGGAGTTTGTGGGGGGAGACCCAGTACTTC

v_gene: TRBV6-5
abundance: -
d_gene: TRBD2
j_gene: TRBJ2-7
CDR3aa: CASTRLAGDEQYF
CDR3nt: TGTGCCAGCACAAGACTAGCGGGAGACGAGCAGTACTTC

v_gene: TRBV10-2
abundance: -
d_gene: -
j_gene: TRBJ2-7
CDR3aa: CASSDPGQNYEQYF
CDR3nt: TGCGCCAGCAGTGACCCCGGACAGAACTACGAGCAGTACTTC

v_gene: TRBV20-1
abundance: once
d_gene: -
j_gene: TRBJ2-1
CDR3aa: CSAVRVNEQFF
CDR3nt: TGCAGTGCTGTACGGGTCAATGAGCAGTTCTTC

v_gene: TRBV11-3
abundance: -
d_gene: -
j_gene: TRBJ2-7
CDR3aa: CASSLVSGSYEQYF
CDR3nt: TGTGCCAGCAGCTTAGTTAGTGGATCCTACGAGCAGTACTTC

v_gene: TRBV29-1
abundance: -
d_gene: -
j_gene: TRBJ2-1
CDR3aa: CSVAQVAYNEQFF
CDR3nt: TGCAGCGTTGCCCAAGTCGCCTACAATGAGCAGTTCTTC

v_gene: TRBV4-1
abundance: -
d_gene: TRBD2
j_gene: TRBJ2-3
CDR3aa: CASSQEYERDYTDTQYF
CDR3nt: TGCGCCAGCAGCCAAGAGTATGAGCGGGACTACACAGATACGCAGTATTTT

v_gene: TRBV6-1
abundance: -
d_gene: -
j_gene: TRBJ2-7
CDR3aa: CASSVPHLLGSNGEQYF
CDR3nt: TGTGCCAGCAGTGTGCCCCACCTATTAGGGTCGAATGGCGAGCAGTACTTC

v_gene: TRBV6-5
abundance: -
d_gene: -
j_gene: TRBJ2-1
CDR3aa: CASSATVHEQFF
CDR3nt: TGTGCCAGCAGTGCGACGGTCCATGAGCAGTTCTTC

v_gene: TRBV11-2
abundance: -
d_gene: TRBD2
j_gene: TRBJ2-3
CDR3aa: CASSLIAGGNTDTQYF
CDR3nt: TGTGCCAGCAGCCTAATAGCGGGAGGTAACACAGATACGCAGTATTTT

v_gene: TRBV7-3
abundance: once
d_gene: -
j_gene: TRBJ2-1
CDR3aa: CASSPDYNEQFF
CDR3nt: TGTGCCAGCAGCCCGGATTACAATGAGCAGTTCTTC

v_gene: TRBV5-1
abundance: -
d_gene: TRBD1
j_gene: TRBJ1-1
CDR3aa: CASSWDREAAFF
CDR3nt: TGCGCCAGCAGCTGGGACAGAGAGGCGGCTTTCTTT

v_gene: TRBV28
abundance: -
d_gene: -
j_gene: TRBJ2-2
CDR3aa: CASSRDPSPSPTGELFF
CDR3nt: TGTGCCAGCAGTCGTGACCCCTCCCCGAGCCCTACCGGGGAGCTGTTTTTT

v_gene: TRBV6-6
abundance: -
d_gene: -
j_gene: TRBJ2-1
CDR3aa: CASSYHNEQFF
CDR3nt: TGTGCCAGCAGTTACCACAATGAGCAGTTCTTC

v_gene: TRBV13
abundance: -
d_gene: TRBD2
j_gene: TRBJ2-1
CDR3aa: CASNLGLAAGVYNEQFF
CDR3nt: TGTGCCAGCAACCTCGGACTGGCAGCGGGGGTTTACAATGAGCAGTTCTTC

v_gene: TRBV13
abundance: -
d_gene: -
j_gene: TRBJ1-2
CDR3aa: CASSGLVEDYGYTF
CDR3nt: TGTGCCAGCAGCGGGCTGGTTGAGGACTATGGCTACACCTTC

v_gene: TRBV28
abundance: -
d_gene: -
j_gene: TRBJ1-5
CDR3aa: CASNSQSSNQPQHF
CDR3nt: TGTGCCAGTAACTCACAGAGTAGCAATCAGCCCCAGCATTTT

v_gene: TRBV30
abundance: -
d_gene: -
j_gene: TRBJ2-7
CDR3aa: CAWTRENYEQYF
CDR3nt: TGTGCCTGGACCAGGGAGAATTACGAGCAGTACTTC

v_gene: TRBV15
abundance: -
d_gene: -
j_gene: TRBJ2-3
CDR3aa: CATSRDLGSTDTQYF
CDR3nt: TGTGCCACCAGCAGAGATCTCGGCAGCACAGATACGCAGTATTTT

v_gene: TRBV18
abundance: -
d_gene: -
j_gene: TRBJ1-1
CDR3aa: CASQTGTGAGTEAFF
CDR3nt: TGTGCCAGCCAGACCGGGACGGGGGCGGGCACTGAAGCTTTCTTT

v_gene: TRBV28
abundance: once
d_gene: -
j_gene: TRBJ2-2
CDR3aa: CASRQHITGELFF
CDR3nt: TGTGCCAGCAGACAGCACATAACCGGGGAGCTGTTTTTT

v_gene: TRBV2
abundance: -
d_gene: TRBD2
j_gene: TRBJ2-3
CDR3aa: CASSDSWGGKGTDTQYF
CDR3nt: TGTGCCAGCAGTGATAGCTGGGGGGGGAAGGGGACAGATACGCAGTATTTT

v_gene: TRBV11-2
abundance: -
d_gene: TRBD1
j_gene: TRBJ2-6
CDR3aa: CASSLDDRVGANVLTF
CDR3nt: TGTGCCAGCAGCTTAGACGACAGGGTCGGGGCCAACGTCCTGACTTTC

v_gene: TRBV5-1
abundance: -
d_gene: -
j_gene: TRBJ2-7
CDR3aa: CASSLPGHRLSYEQYF
CDR3nt: TGCGCCAGCAGCTTGCCGGGACACCGACTTTCCTACGAGCAGTACTTC

v_gene: TRBV10-3
abundance: -
d_gene: TRBD2
j_gene: TRBJ2-5
CDR3aa: CAISESKAGGPLYQETQYF
CDR3nt: TGTGCCATCAGTGAGTCGAAAGCGGGGGGGCCACTGTACCAAGAAACCCAGTACTTC

v_gene: TRBV5-1
abundance: -
d_gene: TRBD1
j_gene: TRBJ2-2
CDR3aa: CASSARQGNTGELFF
CDR3nt: TGCGCCAGCAGCGCGAGACAGGGAAACACCGGGGAGCTGTTTTTT

v_gene: TRBV9
abundance: -
d_gene: -
j_gene: TRBJ2-7
CDR3aa: CASSLRGDRSYEQYF
CDR3nt: TGTGCCAGCAGCCTACGGGGGGACAGATCCTACGAGCAGTACTTC

v_gene: TRBV7-2
abundance: -
d_gene: -
j_gene: TRBJ1-4
CDR3aa: CASSLGFYGGGEKLFF
CDR3nt: TGTGCCAGCAGCTTAGGTTTTTATGGGGGGGGCGAAAAACTGTTTTTT

v_gene: TRBV7-9
abundance: -
d_gene: -
j_gene: TRBJ1-3
CDR3aa: CASSLKTAGNTIYF
CDR3nt: TGTGCCAGCAGCTTGAAGACAGCAGGAAACACCATATATTTT

v_gene: TRBV5-6
abundance: -
d_gene: -
j_gene: TRBJ2-7
CDR3aa: CASSPGTHYEQYF
CDR3nt: TGTGCCAGCAGCCCGGGGACACACTACGAGCAGTACTTC

v_gene: TRBV7-9
abundance: -
d_gene: -
j_gene: TRBJ1-1
CDR3aa: CASSFKIAGDLNTEAFF
CDR3nt: TGTGCCAGCAGCTTCAAAATTGCCGGGGATCTGAACACTGAAGCTTTCTTT

v_gene: TRBV6-5
abundance: -
d_gene: -
j_gene: TRBJ2-3
CDR3aa: CASSRLTGSADTQYF
CDR3nt: TGTGCCAGCAGCCGTCTTACCGGGAGCGCAGATACGCAGTATTTT

v_gene: TRBV6-5
abundance: -
d_gene: -
j_gene: TRBJ1-5
CDR3aa: CASKPDGRNQPQHF
CDR3nt: TGTGCCAGCAAACCGGACGGCAGGAATCAGCCCCAGCATTTT